A selection of T cell receptor beta chains follows, all from one sample in a study of T-cell reconstitution after alpha-beta-depleted transplantation in children. One entry per CDR3 protein results from TCRdb running MiXCR on the PCR reads. The sample holds 750,000 to 950,000 distinct CDR3 sequences, around 17% seen once. The sample was PBMCs, mostly from graft donor cells, taken 360 days after TCRalphabeta/CD19-depleted stem cell transplant. The origin of the receptors is a male patient younger than 18 who had a stem cell transplant for acute lymphoblastic leukemia, so the T cells may come from the graft donor. Both conserved end residues are part of each CDR3. D genes are given only for firm matches. The size of a clone is reported for some rows only, either as once, few or many, or as a class for expanded clones.

TRBV24-1	TRBD1	.	TRBJ1-1	CATSDWVQGRGNTEAFF	TGTGCCACCAGTGATTGGGTACAGGGGAGGGGGAACACTGAAGCTTTCTTT
TRBV28	.	.	TRBJ1-2	CASSLRGLGGYTF	TGTGCCAGCAGCCTTCGAGGGCTTGGTGGCTACACCTTC
TRBV7-3	.	few	TRBJ1-2	CASSYLNRAGYTF	TGTGCCAGCAGCTACCTAAACAGGGCTGGCTACACCTTC
TRBV18	.	.	TRBJ2-5	CASSPFPGTDFYQETQYF	TGTGCCAGCTCACCCTTCCCGGGAACAGATTTTTACCAAGAGACCCAGTACTTC
TRBV12-3/TRBV12-4	TRBD2	.	TRBJ2-1	CASSESGRYNEQFF	TGTGCCAGCAGCGAAAGCGGGAGATACAATGAGCAGTTCTTC
TRBV6-1	.	few	TRBJ1-1	CASSDLRRVNTEAFF	TGTGCCAGCAGTGACCTACGTAGAGTGAACACTGAAGCTTTCTTT
TRBV14	.	.	TRBJ1-2	CASSQDVGGLLYGYTF	TGTGCCAGCAGCCAAGATGTCGGGGGTCTTCTCTATGGCTACACCTTC
TRBV3-1	.	few	TRBJ2-5	CASRNIRGWQETQYF	TGTGCCAGCAGAAACATCCGGGGATGGCAAGAGACCCAGTACTTC
TRBV20-1	.	many	TRBJ2-1	CSARDVRQIKQFF	TGCAGTGCTAGAGATGTGAGGCAGATTAAGCAGTTCTTC
TRBV11-1	TRBD1	.	TRBJ2-3	CASSLVRGQARLTDTQYF	TGTGCCAGCAGCTTAGTTCGTGGACAGGCGAGGCTAACAGATACGCAGTATTTT
TRBV19	.	many	TRBJ2-2	CASMWEPYTGELFF	TGTGCCAGTATGTGGGAACCCTACACCGGGGAGCTGTTTTTT
TRBV3-1	TRBD2	.	TRBJ2-7	CASSQPAGGHYEQYF	TGTGCCAGCAGCCAACCAGCGGGAGGGCACTACGAGCAGTACTTC
TRBV12-3/TRBV12-4	TRBD1	few	TRBJ1-5	CASSIDRGGNQPQHF	TGTGCCAGCAGTATAGACAGGGGCGGCAATCAGCCCCAGCATTTT